Following are 8 T cell receptor beta chains from one sample sequenced in a study of cytomegalovirus exposure and HLA in healthy donors. Primers for the PCR totalled 60 Vbeta and 13 Jbeta. Some clones are missing from TCRdb's copy, which holds only in-frame ones; the method was immunoSEQ multiplex PCR. The sample holds 170,000 or so clones; 84% are singletons and the top ten take less than 2%. The sequencing input was PBMCs. Receptor source: a man younger than 35 in good health and CMV-seronegative.

V is TRBV5-5 and J is TRBJ1-6; D unresolved. The germline V gene encodes CDR1 SGHKS and CDR2 YYEKEE (reference sequence). The ends were cut back, 0 bases at V and 7 bases at J, with 11 bases in the middle. The CDR3 contains 15 residues. This CDR3 is CASSLDRTSNSPLHF. The CDR3 DNA reads TGTGCCAGCAGCTTGGACAGAACCTCGAATTCACCCCTCCACTTT.

V is TRBV27 and J is TRBJ1-5; a possible D gene is TRBD1 (5 bases). Per germline, CDR1 MNHEY and CDR2 SMNVEV (reference sequence). This CDR3 spans 14 amino acids. Trimming stripped 2 bases from V and 2 bases from J, with 7 bases between. The CDR3 DNA sequence: TGTGCCAGCAGTTTACTAGGGGGCAATCAGCCCCAGCATTTT. Its protein product is CASSLLGGNQPQHF.

The J gene is TRBJ1-4, the V gene TRBV4-1; D unresolved. Germline lookup yields CDR1 MGHRA and CDR2 YSYEKL. Trimming stripped 3 bases from V and 8 bases from J, with 7 bases between. The CDR3 sequence is 12 residues long. This chain's CDR3 is CASSHPGEKLFF. The CDR3 DNA reads TGCGCCAGCAGCCACCCCGGGGAAAAACTGTTTTTT.

This clone was detected only a few times. The chain uses TRBV9 and TRBJ2-3; TRBD2 matches at 7 bases. The CDR3 is made up of 17 amino acids. The V and J ends lost 4 bases and 5 bases, in that order; junction bases with no gene match: 16. Germline CDR1 SGDLS, CDR2 YYNGEE. The CDR3 protein is CASSQGDGLEGGDTQYF. In nucleotides, the CDR3 is TGTGCCAGCAGCCAAGGGGATGGACTAGAGGGTGGAGATACGCAGTATTTT.

In regard to this clone: One junction end does not reproduce the germline sequence, and a read error may be involved. The chain combines TRBV10-3 with TRBJ1-5; no clear D gene. Germline CDR1 ENHRY, CDR2 SYGVKD. The CDR3 is made up of 12 amino acids. CDR3 amino acids: CSISVNNQPQHF. CDR3 DNA sequence: TGTTCCATCAGTGTTAACAATCAGCCCCAGCATTTT.

V is TRBV9 and J is TRBJ2-1; D possibly corresponds to TRBD2 (6 bases). The CDR3 runs 18 residues. Trimming took off 5 bases at V and 4 bases at J, with 25 bases between the two ends. In germline, CDR1 is SGDLS, CDR2 YYNGEE. The CDR3 region is CASSAPGVARPSYNEQFF. CDR3 sequence (DNA): TGTGCCAGCAGTGCCCCGGGGGTAGCCCGCCCCTCTTACAATGAGCAGTTCTTC.

The rearrangement joins TRBV20-1 to TRBJ1-1; no firm D call. This CDR3 is 11 amino acids long. V gave up 2 bases and J gave up 7 bases, with 8 bases separating them. Germline CDR1 and CDR2: DFQATT and SNEGSKA (reference sequence). CDR3 sequence reads: CSARSRLEAFF. CDR3 coding DNA: TGCAGTGCTAGATCCCGACTTGAAGCTTTCTTT.

The V call is TRBV11-2, the J call TRBJ2-2; D remains ambiguous. Trimming left V 1 base short and J 1 base short, with 4 bases between. The CDR3 loop spans 14 amino acids. In germline, CDR1 is SGHAT, CDR2 FQNNGV. The CDR3 loop is CASSLGLNTGELFF. The CDR3 region has the DNA TGTGCCAGCAGCTTAGGTCTGAACACCGGGGAGCTGTTTTTT.